One sample yielded the 16 T cell receptor beta chains listed below, sequenced in a study of blood T cell repertoires in COVID-19. Assay: immunoSEQ multiplex PCR; the TCRdb copy retains only in-frame clones and omits some. The sample consists of more than 100,000 clones, around 89% of them appearing once. What was sequenced was peripheral blood. Receptor source: a woman aged 55-69 years with acute or convalescent COVID-19.

This chain uses TRBV3-1 (or the pseudogene TRBV3-2) with TRBJ2-6; TRBD1 matches at 8 bases. CDR1 LGHDT and CDR2 YNNKEL come from the germline V gene (reference sequence). The V segment lost 3 bases and the J segment 1 base; nucleotides outside the gene matches: 2. CDR3 length: 16 residues. CDR3 sequence (DNA): TGTGCCAGCAGCCAGCACAGGGGGTCTGGGGCCAACGTCCTGACTTTC. Translation: CASSQHRGSGANVLTF.

CDR3 sequence (DNA): TGTGCCAGCAAGGGGCGGGAGAGCACAGATACGCAGTATTTT. As protein: CASKGRESTDTQYF. The chain uses TRBV6-5 and TRBJ2-3, with 7 bases aligning to TRBD2. The CDR3 covers 14 residues. The germline gives CDR1 MNHEY, CDR2 SVGAGI. V shed 7 bases, J shed 0 bases, and the junction held 4 bases outside the gene matches.

The CDR3 nucleotides are TGCGCCAGCAGCTTAGGGACTGGGGGAGGAAAACTGTTTTTT. The encoded protein is CASSLGTGGGKLFF. The V and J genes are TRBV5-1 and TRBJ1-4; maybe TRBD1 (5 bases). This CDR3 is built from 14 residues. Trimming shortened V by 2 bases and J by 10 bases, and 15 bases separated the two germline ends. Germline-derived CDR1 and CDR2 are SGHRS and YFSETQ. The full variable domain, its missing parts supplied by reference TRBV5-1 and TRBJ1-4, is KAGVTQTPRYLIKTRGQQVTLSCSPISGHRSVSWYQQTPGQGLQFLFEYFSETQRNKGNFPGRFSGRQFSNSRSEMNVSTLELGDSALYLCASSLGTGGGKLFFGSGTQLSVL.

This chain links TRBV9 with TRBJ2-3, with 12 bases matching TRBD2. J gave up 2 bases and V 3 bases, and 4 bases lay outside the gene matches. Germline loops: CDR1 SGDLS, CDR2 YYNGEE. This CDR3 has 16 amino acids. CDR3 nucleotides: TGTGCCAGCAGCGCTAGCGGGAGGGCCTCCACAGATACGCAGTATTTT. Amino acids: CASSASGRASTDTQYF.

The chain employs TRBV27 and TRBJ2-7; 7 bases match TRBD1. Trimming cost V 8 bases and J 4 bases; bases outside gene matches: 8. Germline V gene sequence: CDR1 MNHEY, CDR2 SMNVEV (reference sequence). This CDR3 spans 13 amino acids. The CDR3 bases are TGTGCCAGCGCCCAAGGGGGCGCTTACGAGCAGTACTTC. Protein product: CASAQGGAYEQYF.

The J gene is TRBJ2-2, the V gene TRBV7-9; D perhaps matches TRBD2 (5 bases). The germline V and J ends were trimmed by 6 bases and 7 bases, with 9 bases remaining between them. This CDR3 contains 12 residues. CDR1 and CDR2 from the germline V gene are SEHNR and FQNEAQ (reference sequence). In DNA form, the CDR3 reads TGTGCCAGCAGAGGACTTATCGGGGAGCTGTTTTTT. Protein sequence: CASRGLIGELFF.

The chain carries TRBV28 and TRBJ2-7, with 7 bases matching TRBD1. After removal of 6 bases from V and 5 bases from J, the junction contained 13 bases not matched to a gene. The CDR3 contains 15 residues. The germline V gene encodes CDR1 MDHEN and CDR2 SYDVKM. The chain's CDR3 is CASSSPDRVPDEQYF. As DNA, the CDR3 is TGTGCCAGCAGCTCTCCCGACAGGGTCCCCGACGAGCAGTACTTC.

The chain couples TRBV20-1 to TRBJ2-1; D unresolved. The CDR3 totals 11 residues. Germline V gene lookup returns CDR1 DFQATT and CDR2 SNEGSKA (reference sequence). Trimming took 7 bases from V and 6 from J, leaving 10 bases between them. In DNA form, the CDR3 reads TGCAGTGTCACGAACTTCAATGAGCAGTTCTTC. Protein: CSVTNFNEQFF.

V is TRBV5-1 and J is TRBJ1-3; TRBD1 is a possible D gene (6 bases). V was trimmed by 4 bases and J by 4 bases, leaving 18 bases between them. The CDR3 has 16 amino acids. Germline V CDR1 and CDR2: SGHRS, YFSETQ. CDR3 sequence: CASSPLDSSQGNTIYF. In DNA form, the CDR3 reads TGCGCCAGCAGCCCCCTGGACAGCTCGCAAGGAAACACCATATATTTT.

V and J are TRBV6-5 and TRBJ1-1; TRBD1 agrees at 7 bases. Germline V gene data show CDR1 as MNHEY and CDR2 as SVGAGI. The CDR3 is 14 amino acids. V shed 6 bases and J 0 bases; nucleotides not matched to a gene: 4. The CDR3 spells CASRVGQMNTEAFF. The CDR3 DNA reads as TGTGCCAGCAGGGTGGGACAGATGAACACTGAAGCTTTCTTT.

The CDR3 DNA follows: TGTGCCAGCGCCATAGGGGCAGGGGGCGCAGATACGCAGTATTTT. Encoded protein: CASAIGAGGADTQYF. The V gene is TRBV19, the J gene TRBJ2-3; 8 nucleotides agree with TRBD1. The J segment lost 4 bases and the V segment lost 9 bases, leaving 12 bases of the junction unmatched. The CDR3 consists of 15 residues. From germline, CDR1 is LNHDA and CDR2 SQIVND (reference sequence).

The J gene is TRBJ1-2, the V gene TRBV9; possible D gene TRBD1, 5 bases. From germline, CDR1 is SGDLS and CDR2 YYNGEE. The CDR3 covers 13 residues. Trimming took 1 base from V and 5 from J, leaving 9 bases between them. CDR3 DNA: TGTGCCAGCAGCGTATTGGAGGGGTATGGCTACACCTTC. Amino acid sequence: CASSVLEGYGYTF.

The chain uses TRBV14 and TRBJ2-1; 8 bases agree with TRBD2. The CDR3 consists of 16 residues. Per the germline V gene, CDR1 is SGHDN and CDR2 is FVKESK. V lost 2 bases and J lost 9; bases outside the gene matches: 12. CDR3 region: CASSQPPPGGRSEQFF. The DNA for the CDR3 is TGTGCCAGCAGCCAACCCCCCCCGGGAGGGCGCAGTGAGCAGTTCTTC.

J is TRBJ1-5 and V is TRBV4-1; D remains ambiguous. The germline V and J ends were trimmed by 0 bases and 9 bases, with 9 bases remaining between them. Germline V CDR1 and CDR2: MGHRA, YSYEKL. CDR3 length equals 13 residues. The CDR3 coding sequence is TGCGCCAGCAGCCAAGATGAACCGCGGCCCCAGCATTTT. Its protein is CASSQDEPRPQHF.

The V gene is TRBV6-5, the J gene TRBJ2-1; D remains ambiguous. The V end lost 3 bases, the J end lost 5 bases, and 5 bases lay between the germline ends. The CDR3 sequence is 12 residues long. CDR1 and CDR2 (germline): MNHEY, SVGAGI. The CDR3 spells CASSYPDNEQFF. CDR3 DNA sequence: TGTGCCAGCAGTTATCCGGACAATGAGCAGTTCTTC.

This clone was found once. This chain connects TRBV2 to TRBJ1-1; tentative D call: TRBD1 (6 bases). Deletions cut 9 bases from V and 0 bases from J, with 17 bases between. Per the germline V gene, CDR1 is SNHLY and CDR2 is FYNNEI. CDR3 length: 15 amino acids. CDR3 in amino acids: CARRTGRQMNTEAFF. The CDR3 region has the DNA TGTGCCAGGAGAACAGGGAGACAAATGAACACTGAAGCTTTCTTT. The entire variable domain, with the rest obtained from reference TRBV2 and TRBJ1-1, is as follows: EPEVTQTPSHQVTQMGQEVILRCVPISNHLYFYWYRQILGQKVEFLVSFYNNEISEKSEIFDDQFSVERPDGSNFTLKIRSTKLEDSAMYFCARRTGRQMNTEAFFGQGTRLTVV.